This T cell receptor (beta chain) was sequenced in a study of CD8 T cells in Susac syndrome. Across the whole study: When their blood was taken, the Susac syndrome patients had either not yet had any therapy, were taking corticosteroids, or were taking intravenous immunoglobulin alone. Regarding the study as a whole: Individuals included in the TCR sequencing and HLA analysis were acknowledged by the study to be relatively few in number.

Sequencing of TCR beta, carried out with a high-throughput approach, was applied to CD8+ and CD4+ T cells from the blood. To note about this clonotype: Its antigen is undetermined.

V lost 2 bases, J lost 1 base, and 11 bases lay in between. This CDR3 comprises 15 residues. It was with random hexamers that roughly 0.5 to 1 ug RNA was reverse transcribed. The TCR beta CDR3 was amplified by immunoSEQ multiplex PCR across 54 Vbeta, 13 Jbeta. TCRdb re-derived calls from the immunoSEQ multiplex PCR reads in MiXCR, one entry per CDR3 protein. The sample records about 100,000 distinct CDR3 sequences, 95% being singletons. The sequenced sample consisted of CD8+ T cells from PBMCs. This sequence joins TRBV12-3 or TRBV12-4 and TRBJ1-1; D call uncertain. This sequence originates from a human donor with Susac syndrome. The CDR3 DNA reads TGTGCCAGCAGTTTAAGGCGGGCAACGAACACTGAAGCTTTCTTT. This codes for CASSLRRATNTEAFF.